This T cell receptor (beta chain) was sequenced during a study of cytomegalovirus exposure and HLA in healthy donors. The wider study: Early on, a data release was issued that held about 85 million unique TCRs from HLA-typed donors.

In germline, CDR1 is MNHEY, CDR2 SVGAGI. The junction had 4 bases not matched to a gene; V was cut back by 0 bases and J by 5 bases. The CDR3 loop spans 15 amino acids. To note about this clone: Its specificity is not known.

Whole-study findings and limits: Later genetic work tied a missense DCLRE1C variant to beta-chain V and J trimming. CMV serostatus was the sole immune exposure data available. The authors excluded some V segments, including TRBV6-2 and TRBV6-3, as indistinguishable.

This PCR relied on a set of 60 Vbeta primers and 13 Jbeta primers. Here immunoSEQ multiplex PCR was the method, and the copy in TCRdb shows in-frame clones only, minus some. The sample has about 120,000 clones; 77% are singletons. The chain links TRBV6-5 to TRBJ2-1; 7 bases match TRBD2. The sequenced sample was PBMCs. The source of this sequence is a man aged 18-30 years in good health and CMV-seropositive. The CDR3 DNA reads as TGTGCCAGCAGTTACTCTGGACTAGGAAACAATGAGCAGTTCTTC. It codes for CASSYSGLGNNEQFF.